The entry that follows covers one T cell receptor (beta chain) sequence. Antigen: not known. An end of the junction differs from the germline gene, which may be a read error. The data were obtained in a study of vaccination and CD4 T cells after COVID-19. Study as a whole: Researchers treated control cultures with a CEFX pool, an HIV-1 Nef pool, or no peptide.

Treatment denoted: approximately nine-day PBMC culture with coronavirus spike peptide pools or control peptides (ViraFEST assay). The germline V gene has CDR1 MNHNS and CDR2 SASEGT. The CDR3 runs to 12 residues. The Oncomine TCR Beta short-read assay was applied to DNA of cultured CD4+ T cells. Using its own MiXCR run on the PCR reads, TCRdb lists one record per CDR3 protein. The sample lists roughly 6,800 distinct CDR3 sequences, less than 30% occurring once. The V gene is TRBV6-1, the J gene TRBJ2-1; TRBD2 aligns across 9 bases. The TCR originated in a human donor who had recovered from COVID-19. The input for sequencing was CD4+ T cells from blood, cultured in vitro, taken after SARS-CoV-2 vaccination. CDR3 nucleotides: TGTGCCAGCAGGTCGACTAGCGGAGAGCAGCTCTTC. Translation: CASRSTSGEQLF.